The entry below gives a single T cell receptor beta chain sequence along with its context. The antigen it recognizes is unknown. Base qualities are not at hand, and no much larger clone is one base apart. This entry comes from a study of shared T cell receptors in the human thymus (dated by TCRdb to about 2021). For the study in its entirety: The study examined how the human thymus generates shared, self-reactive T-cell receptor alpha chains.

Libraries were prepared through the immunoSEQ multiplex PCR assay. This immuneACCESS table, as held by TCRdb, lists in-frame sequences with V and J called but not all clones. Of the missing ones, under half trace to an unresolved V gene in checked studies; the others have no known cause. The sample contains fewer than 700,000 clones, over 75% of them found a single time. The top ten hold 0.008% to 0.011% of the sample. CDR1 and CDR2, per the germline V gene, are SGHVS and FQNEAQ. Taken from cysteine to phenylalanine, the CDR3 has 19 residues. Of all the DNA, just the CDR3 is kept, 57 bases in frame from base 1. Trimming removed 2 bases from V and 3 bases from J, leaving 25 bases between the germline ends. The same specimen was also included in a second study, on human thymus T cells. Drawing on the second study: Immunologically healthy infants undergoing open corrective cardiac surgery for congenital heart defects in Finland were used as donors. The thymus tissue came from surgical resects taken out during corrective cardiac surgery. Usage of V and J gene segments appeared to be biased in both the thymic and the peripheral blood repertoires. The related research found that thymic TCR repertoires overlapped highly between unrelated individuals. The study described the TCR alpha and beta repertoires in eight or nine infant thymus samples and a few matching peripheral blood samples. The cohort included more than five male and two female infants, with donor ages spanning 7 to 244 days. Thymocytes were mechanically released from the tissue and were stored as pellets of roughly 9-33 million cells at -70 degrees C. A QIAsymphony instrument was used to extract genomic DNA from the frozen cell pellets. Using the immunoSEQ multiplex PCR assay, the TCRB and TCRAD loci were amplified from a standardized quantity of quality-controlled genomic DNA. The amplicons spanned the V(D)J region and were long enough to cover the CDR3 and allow V and J genes to be identified. The amplicons were sequenced on an Illumina platform via the commercial immunoSEQ service. Primer bias and sequencing errors were corrected as previously described, and TCRAD and TCRB were defined on the basis of the IMGT database. Repertoires were analysed with immunoSEQ Analyzer 3.0 and VDJTools, covering basic statistics, V/J segment usage, diversity estimates, rarefaction and pairwise overlap. Diversity was estimated using the Chao1, ChaoE, Efron-Thisted, Shannon and inverse Simpson indices, and was also estimated on datasets down-sampled to the size of the smallest sample. Repertoire overlap was assessed by strict matching of CDR3 nucleotide sequence, V gene and J gene, and clustering was done by Jaccard-based multidimensional scaling. On average, thymus samples yielded about 730,000 unique TCRB clonotypes, whereas blood samples yielded about 80,000.

The specimen was thymocytes. The rearrangement combines TRBV7-8 with TRBJ1-2, with a weak D call of TRBD1 (5 bases match). This TCR was recovered from a boy younger than two with a congenital heart defect. Donor details come from another sample of the same person, matched by shared clones. The nucleotides are TGTGCCAGCAGCTTACGGGCATGGGCGGGGCCCCAGCAACACTATGGCTACACCTTC. This codes for CASSLRAWAGPQQHYGYTF.